Below, 25 T cell receptor beta chains from the same sample are listed, as sequenced in a study of CD8 T cells in Susac syndrome. With random hexamers, reverse transcription was performed on about 0.45 to 1 ug of RNA. TCRdb re-called the immunoSEQ multiplex PCR reads through MiXCR, storing one row per CDR3 protein. The sample yields some 200,000 distinct CDR3 sequences, just under 95% seen once. The material sequenced was CD8+ T cells from PBMCs. The origin of the receptors is a human donor with Susac syndrome.

The chain joins TRBV12-3 or TRBV12-4 to TRBJ2-3, with 7 bases identical to TRBD2. This CDR3 region has 13 residues. Trimming took 6 bases from V and 6 from J; bases not matched to a gene: 6. The CDR3 here is CASRGLLLDTQYF. In DNA, the CDR3 is TGTGCCAGCAGGGGACTACTTCTTGATACGCAGTATTTT.

This clonotype occurred a few times. The gene calls are TRBV19 and TRBJ1-1; tentatively, D is TRBD1 (6 bases). This CDR3 comprises 12 residues. V was clipped by 4 bases and J by 4 bases, with 7 bases between them. Looked up from germline, CDR1 is LNHDA and CDR2 is SQIVND (reference sequence). DNA for the CDR3: TGTGCCAGTAGTAAAGGGGGCACTGAAGCTTTCTTT. It encodes CASSKGGTEAFF.

The V and J genes are TRBV12-3 or TRBV12-4 and TRBJ2-5, with TRBD2 matching over 11 bases. The V and J ends lost 5 bases and 2 bases, in that order; junction bases with no gene match: 7. CDR3 length: 16 amino acids. CDR3 sequence: CASSLGLAGAQETQYF. In DNA form, the CDR3 reads TGTGCCAGCAGTCTCGGACTAGCGGGCGCACAAGAGACCCAGTACTTC.

The CDR3 nucleotides are TGTGCCAGCAGCTTAGGACTAGCGGGAGGGAGCAACGAGCAGTACTTC. It encodes CASSLGLAGGSNEQYF. This sequence joins TRBV7-9 and TRBJ2-7; TRBD2 agrees at 14 bases. The CDR3 extends over 16 amino acids. After removal of 1 base from V and 5 bases from J, the junction contained 4 bases not matched to a gene. Germline CDR1 and CDR2: SEHNR and FQNEAQ (reference sequence).

V usage is TRBV7-2 and J usage is TRBJ2-7; D may be TRBD1 (6 bases). This CDR3 contains 15 residues. Germline CDR1 and CDR2: SGHTA and FQGNSA. V lost 5 bases and J lost 0, with 14 bases in between. The CDR3, as DNA: TGTGCCAGCAGCCGGACAGTCTCGAGCTCCTACGAGCAGTACTTC. It encodes CASSRTVSSSYEQYF.

V is TRBV2 and J is TRBJ1-1, with D perhaps matching TRBD1 (6 bases). The CDR3 runs 14 residues. Germline V gene lookup returns CDR1 SNHLY and CDR2 FYNNEI. Trimming took 6 bases from V and 0 from J, leaving 11 bases between them. The chain's CDR3 is CASRHGQMNTEAFF. The CDR3 DNA reads as TGTGCCAGCAGACACGGACAGATGAACACTGAAGCTTTCTTT.

This clonotype has a single count. This chain joins TRBV13 and TRBJ2-7; 7 positions match TRBD2. Unmatched junction bases numbered 9, after V lost 7 bases and J lost 0 bases. The germline V gene has CDR1 PRHDT and CDR2 FYEKMQ (reference sequence). The CDR3 has 15 amino acids. The CDR3 spells CASTQSGKGSYEQYF. The CDR3 DNA sequence: TGTGCCAGCACTCAGAGCGGGAAGGGCTCCTACGAGCAGTACTTC.

V and J are TRBV12-3 or TRBV12-4 and TRBJ2-1, with D tentatively TRBD1 (5 bases). V lost 4 bases, J lost 8 bases, and 12 bases lay in between. The CDR3 spans 13 residues. In DNA, the CDR3 is TGTGCCAGCAGTTACTGGGGCTCAGATGAGCAGTTCTTC. Translating it yields CASSYWGSDEQFF.

This clonotype was seen only a few times. This chain uses TRBV2 with TRBJ2-7; D might be TRBD2 (5 bases). CDR1 and CDR2 (germline): SNHLY, FYNNEI. The length of the CDR3 is 11 residues. Trimming shortened V by 3 bases and J by 6 bases, and 6 bases separated the two germline ends. The CDR3 DNA is TGTGCCAGCAGTGAGGGGAGCGAGCAGTACTTC. Amino acids: CASSEGSEQYF.

The genes are TRBV2 and TRBJ2-7; D is uncertain. The CDR3 consists of 12 residues. The germline gives CDR1 SNHLY, CDR2 FYNNEI. Trimming removed 7 bases at V and 1 base at J, with 8 bases between. The CDR3 loop is CASTWGSYEQYF. CDR3 in DNA: TGTGCCAGCACGTGGGGATCCTACGAGCAGTACTTC.

The DNA for the CDR3 is TGTGCCAGCAGCCCCTTAGCGGATCACTACAATGAGCAGTTCTTC. It translates to CASSPLADHYNEQFF. The chain carries TRBV6-6 and TRBJ2-1, with D tentatively TRBD2 (6 bases). The V and J ends lost 6 bases and 3 bases respectively, with 15 bases between them. This CDR3 spans 15 amino acids. In germline, CDR1 is MNHNY, CDR2 SVGAGI (reference sequence).

The chain combines TRBV9 with TRBJ2-5, with D perhaps matching TRBD1 (5 bases). Germline V gene sequence: CDR1 SGDLS, CDR2 YYNGEE. The germline V and J ends were trimmed by 0 bases and 5 bases, with 17 bases remaining between them. The CDR3 consists of 16 residues. In DNA form, the CDR3 reads TGTGCCAGCAGCGTAGTGTCGTCGAGCAGGGTGGAGACCCAGTACTTC. This gives the protein CASSVVSSSRVETQYF.

This chain joins TRBV12-3 or TRBV12-4 and TRBJ2-5; D is unclear. V shed 7 bases and J shed 2 bases, with 14 bases lying between them. There are 14 residues in the CDR3. CDR3 sequence: CASTSPRSQETQYF. The CDR3 DNA sequence: TGTGCCAGCACTTCCCCAAGGTCACAAGAGACCCAGTACTTC.

CDR3 in DNA: TGCGCCAGCAGGGTGGACCTCCGGAACGAGCAGTACTTC. Translation: CASRVDLRNEQYF. The rearrangement links TRBV10-2 to TRBJ2-7; D remains unclear. Looked up from germline, CDR1 is WSHSY and CDR2 is SAAADI. The CDR3 length is 13 residues. The V end lost 6 bases, the J end lost 5 bases, and 14 bases lay between the germline ends.

This clonotype has only one observation. The chain uses TRBV7-3 and TRBJ1-2; tentatively, D is TRBD1 (5 bases). The CDR3 is made up of 13 amino acids. V lost 5 bases to trimming and J lost 6 bases, with 13 bases between them. CDR1 and CDR2 from the germline V gene are SGHTA and FQGTGA. The CDR3 DNA reads TGTGCCAGCAGCAGTACAGGCTCGGATGGCTACACCTTC. Translated: CASSSTGSDGYTF.

This rearrangement joins TRBV12-3 or TRBV12-4 to TRBJ1-1; a weak D match, TRBD1 (6 bases). The CDR3 totals 12 residues. V lost 6 bases, J lost 5 bases, and 10 bases lay in between. The CDR3 DNA reads TGTGCCAGCAGGAGCCAGGGGACTGAAGCTTTCTTT. It encodes CASRSQGTEAFF.

The genes are TRBV6-5 and TRBJ2-7; D may correspond to TRBD1 or TRBD2 (6 bases each). V was clipped by 6 bases and J by 2 bases, with 11 bases between them. CDR1 is MNHEY, CDR2 SVGAGI, per germline. The CDR3 is 13 residues long. CDR3 in amino acids: CASSPRGAYEQYF. DNA for the CDR3: TGTGCCAGCAGCCCTAGGGGGGCCTACGAGCAGTACTTC.

V and J are TRBV15 and TRBJ2-7, with D maybe TRBD1 (5 bases). Trimming took off 0 bases at V and 6 bases at J, with 9 bases between the two ends. Germline CDR1 reads LNHNV; CDR2 reads YYDKDF (reference sequence). The CDR3 totals 13 residues. Written as DNA, the CDR3 is TGTGCCACCAGCAGAGACGACAGCTCCGAGCAGTACTTC. The encoded protein is CATSRDDSSEQYF.

The V gene is TRBV7-9, the J gene TRBJ1-2; TRBD1 agrees at 7 bases. After removal of 5 bases from V and 1 base from J, the junction contained 7 bases not matched to a gene. CDR1 SEHNR and CDR2 FQNEAQ come from the germline V gene (reference sequence). This CDR3 is built from 15 residues. In nucleotides, the CDR3 is TGTGCCAGCAGCGGAGGGACAGAGGATAACTATGGCTACACCTTC. Translated, it gives CASSGGTEDNYGYTF.

This clonotype was detected once. The chain joins TRBV24-1 to TRBJ2-2; D unresolved. Between the trimmed V and J ends, which lost 7 bases and 1 base, there was a span of 9 bases. Germline V gene sequence: CDR1 KGHDR, CDR2 SFDVKD. CDR3 size: 14 residues. The CDR3 coding sequence is TGTGCCACCAGCCAACGTCAGAACACCGGGGAGCTGTTTTTT. This encodes CATSQRQNTGELFF.

The J gene is TRBJ2-7, the V gene TRBV30; D not certain. The CDR3 covers 14 residues. CDR1 is GTSNPN and CDR2 is SVGIG in the germline V gene (reference sequence). Trimming removed 0 bases at V and 0 bases at J, with 9 bases between. CDR3 sequence (DNA): TGTGCCTGGAGTGTAGGAAGCAGCTCCTACGAGCAGTACTTC. Translating it yields CAWSVGSSSYEQYF.

The chain recombines TRBV11-2 with TRBJ2-7; D is undetermined. Looked up from germline, CDR1 is SGHAT and CDR2 is FQNNGV. Trimming removed 1 base from V and 6 bases from J, with 13 bases in between. The CDR3 is 14 amino acids. The CDR3 region is CASSLVLAGREQYF. In DNA form, the CDR3 reads TGTGCCAGCAGCTTAGTTCTGGCTGGTCGCGAGCAGTACTTC.

This chain connects TRBV6-6 to TRBJ1-5; a weak D match, TRBD1 (5 bases). The CDR3 contains 12 residues. Germline assignment: CDR1 MNHNY and CDR2 SVGAGI (reference sequence). The V gene lost 6 bases and the J gene lost 9 bases, with 12 bases spanning the gap. CDR3 coding DNA: TGTGCCAGCAGCGACAGTGGTGGGCCCCAGCATTTT. Translating gives CASSDSGGPQHF.

This clonotype has just one count. This rearrangement joins TRBV9 to TRBJ2-3; TRBD2 matches at 9 bases. CDR3 length: 16 residues. The V segment lost 0 bases and the J segment 0 bases; nucleotides outside the gene matches: 2. Germline V gene sequence: CDR1 SGDLS, CDR2 YYNGEE. The CDR3: CASSVASGTSTDTQYF. For the CDR3, the DNA is TGTGCCAGCAGCGTAGCTAGCGGGACTAGCACAGATACGCAGTATTTT.

This clonotype has more than one count but fewer than ten. V is TRBV3-1 and J is TRBJ2-5; D is uncertain. Trimming removed 0 bases at V and 3 bases at J, with 2 bases between. The CDR3 sequence is 12 residues long. From germline, CDR1 is LGHDT and CDR2 YNNKEL (reference sequence). The DNA of the CDR3 is TGTGCCAGCAGCCAAGAGGAAGAGACCCAGTACTTC. Protein sequence: CASSQEEETQYF.